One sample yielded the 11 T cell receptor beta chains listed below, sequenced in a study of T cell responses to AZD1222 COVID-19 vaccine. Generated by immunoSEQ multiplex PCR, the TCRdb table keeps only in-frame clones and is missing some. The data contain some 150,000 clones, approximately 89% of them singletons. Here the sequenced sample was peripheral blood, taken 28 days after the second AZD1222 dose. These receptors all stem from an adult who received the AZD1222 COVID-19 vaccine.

The chain's CDR3 is CASARIMNTEAFF. The CDR3 DNA follows: TGTGCCAGCGCACGGATCATGAACACTGAAGCTTTCTTT. The chain employs TRBV6-5 and TRBJ1-1; D not certain. Per germline, CDR1 MNHEY and CDR2 SVGAGI. The CDR3 totals 13 residues. Trimming took 8 bases from V and 0 from J, leaving 10 bases between them.

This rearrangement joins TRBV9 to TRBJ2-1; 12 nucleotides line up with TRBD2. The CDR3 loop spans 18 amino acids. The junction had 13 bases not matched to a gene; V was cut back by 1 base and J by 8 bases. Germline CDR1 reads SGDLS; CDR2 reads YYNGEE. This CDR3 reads CASSVRTSGNHVPDEQFF. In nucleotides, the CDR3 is TGTGCCAGCAGCGTAAGGACTAGCGGGAATCATGTACCAGATGAGCAGTTCTTC.

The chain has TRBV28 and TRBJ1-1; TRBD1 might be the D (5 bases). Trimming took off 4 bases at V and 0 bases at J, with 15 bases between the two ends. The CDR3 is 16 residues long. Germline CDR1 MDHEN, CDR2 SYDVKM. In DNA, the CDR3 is TGTGCCAGCAGTTCCCTCCTGAAGGGACTGAACACTGAAGCTTTCTTT. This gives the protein CASSSLLKGLNTEAFF. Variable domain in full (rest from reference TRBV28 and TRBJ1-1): DVKVTQSSRYLVKRTGEKVFLECVQDMDHENMFWYRQDPGLGLRLIYFSYDVKMKEKGDIPEGYSVSREKKERFSLILESASTNQTSMYLCASSSLLKGLNTEAFFGQGTRLTVV.

The CDR3 region has the DNA TGTGCCAGCAGCTTAGGGGGTAGGCAAGACAAGAACACTGAAGCTTTCTTT. Translating gives CASSLGGRQDKNTEAFF. This sequence joins TRBV11-3 and TRBJ1-1; D is unresolved. Germline lookup yields CDR1 SGHNT and CDR2 YENEEA. Trimming removed 1 base at V and 1 base at J, with 16 bases between. CDR3 length: 17 residues.

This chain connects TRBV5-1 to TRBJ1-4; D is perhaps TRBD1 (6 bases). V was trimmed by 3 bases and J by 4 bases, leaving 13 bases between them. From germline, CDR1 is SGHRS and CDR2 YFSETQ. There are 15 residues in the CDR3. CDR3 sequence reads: CASSSGHGNNEKLFF. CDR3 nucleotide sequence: TGCGCCAGCAGCTCGGGACACGGCAATAATGAAAAACTGTTTTTT.

CDR3 DNA sequence: TGTGCCAGCAGCTTAGTGGGACAGGGCGTCACTGAAGCTTTCTTT. Translating gives CASSLVGQGVTEAFF. This chain connects TRBV7-8 to TRBJ1-1, with 9 bases aligning to TRBD1. V gave up 1 base and J gave up 4 bases; unmatched junction bases: 4. The CDR3 covers 15 residues. Germline CDR1 SGHVS, CDR2 FQNEAQ.

The CDR3 spells CASSGGNTEAFF. CDR3 in DNA: TGTGCCAGCAGCGGGGGGAACACTGAAGCTTTCTTT. The chain carries TRBV9 and TRBJ1-1, with D uncertain. The CDR3 loop spans 12 amino acids. The germline gives CDR1 SGDLS, CDR2 YYNGEE. The V and J ends lost 3 bases and 1 base respectively, with 4 bases between them.

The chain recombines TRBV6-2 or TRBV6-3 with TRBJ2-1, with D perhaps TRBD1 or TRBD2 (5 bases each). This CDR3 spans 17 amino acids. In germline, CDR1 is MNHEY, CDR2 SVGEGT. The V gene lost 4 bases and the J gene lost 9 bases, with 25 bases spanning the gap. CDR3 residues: CASSSRGQGVIGPEQFF. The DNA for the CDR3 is TGTGCCAGCAGTTCCCGCGGGCAGGGAGTCATAGGTCCTGAGCAGTTCTTC.

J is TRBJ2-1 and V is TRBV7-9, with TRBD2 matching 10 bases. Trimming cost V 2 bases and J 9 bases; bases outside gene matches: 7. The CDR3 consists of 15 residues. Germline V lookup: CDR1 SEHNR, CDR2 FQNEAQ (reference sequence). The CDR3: CASSLTSGTYGEQFF. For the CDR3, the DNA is TGTGCCAGCAGCTTAACTAGCGGGACCTACGGTGAGCAGTTCTTC.

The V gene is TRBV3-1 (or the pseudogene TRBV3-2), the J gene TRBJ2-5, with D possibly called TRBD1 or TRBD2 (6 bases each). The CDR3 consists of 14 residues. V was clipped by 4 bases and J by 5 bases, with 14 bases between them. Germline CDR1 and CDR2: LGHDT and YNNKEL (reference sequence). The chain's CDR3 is CASSPSQGGETQYF. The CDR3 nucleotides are TGTGCCAGCAGCCCCAGCCAAGGGGGGGAGACCCAGTACTTC.

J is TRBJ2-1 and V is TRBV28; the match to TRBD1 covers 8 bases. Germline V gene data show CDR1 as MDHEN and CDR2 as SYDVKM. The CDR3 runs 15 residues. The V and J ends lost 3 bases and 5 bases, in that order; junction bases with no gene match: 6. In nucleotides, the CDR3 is TGTGCCAGCAGTTTTAGAGGACAGGGTGACAATGAGCAGTTCTTC. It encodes CASSFRGQGDNEQFF.